This is a list of T cell receptor beta chains from one sample in a study of T cell responses to AZD1222 COVID-19 vaccine. The assay was immunoSEQ multiplex PCR, and TCRdb's table has in-frame clones only and misses some. The sample includes roughly 200,000 clones, about 93% of them seen just once. The source was peripheral blood, collected 28 days after the second dose of the MenACWY control vaccine. All receptors derive from an adult who received the MenACWY meningococcal vaccine as a control. The CDR3 runs from the conserved cysteine through the conserved F or W. The D gene is left open where the match is weak. Clone size is not always given. Where it is, it says once, few, many or a class for expanded clones.

size: once
J: TRBJ1-6
length: 14
D: -
V: TRBV19
DNA: TGTGCCAGTAGCGTGGACGGTTTTAATTCACCCCTCCACTTT
CDR3: CASSVDGFNSPLHF

size: -
J: TRBJ1-2
length: 15
D: -
V: TRBV30
DNA: TGTGCCTGGAGCGAGCAGGGGCGATTTAACTATGGCTACACCTTC
CDR3: CAWSEQGRFNYGYTF

size: few
J: TRBJ2-3
length: 13
D: -
V: TRBV10-1
DNA: TGCGCCAGCAGAGGGGAAAGCACAGATACGCAGTATTTT
CDR3: CASRGESTDTQYF

size: -
J: TRBJ1-5
length: 18
D: TRBD1
V: TRBV3-1/TRBV3-2
DNA: TGTGCCAGCAGCCAAGATATTTGGGACAGATTTAGCAATCAGCCCCAGCATTTT
CDR3: CASSQDIWDRFSNQPQHF

size: once
J: TRBJ1-5
length: 15
D: -
V: TRBV25-1
DNA: TGTGCCAGCAGTGAATCAGGGATCCTCAATCAGCCCCAGCATTTT
CDR3: CASSESGILNQPQHF

size: -
J: TRBJ2-7
length: 14
D: -
V: TRBV3-1/TRBV3-2
DNA: TGTGCCAGCAGCCAAGGGGCACGGTATGACGAGCAGTACTTC
CDR3: CASSQGARYDEQYF

size: -
J: TRBJ1-5
length: 13
D: -
V: TRBV7-2
DNA: TGTGCCAGCAGCCTACGCCAGGGTCAGCCCCAGCATTTT
CDR3: CASSLRQGQPQHF

size: -
J: TRBJ1-1
length: 12
D: TRBD1
V: TRBV30
DNA: TGTGCCTTACAGGGGGAGGGCACTGAAGCTTTCTTT
CDR3: CALQGEGTEAFF

size: -
J: TRBJ2-6
length: 21
D: TRBD1
V: TRBV6-2/TRBV6-3
DNA: TGTGCCAGCAGTTACTCCACAGGACAGGGTCTCCCCTACTCTGGGGCCAACGTCCTGACTTTC
CDR3: CASSYSTGQGLPYSGANVLTF

size: -
J: TRBJ1-4
length: 16
D: -
V: TRBV7-2
DNA: TGTGCCAGCAGCCCCGTAGGGCCCTCAACTAATGAAAAACTGTTTTTT
CDR3: CASSPVGPSTNEKLFF

size: -
J: TRBJ2-3
length: 15
D: TRBD2
V: TRBV9
DNA: TGTGCCAGCAGCCCCCGACTAGCGGGCACAGATACGCAGTATTTT
CDR3: CASSPRLAGTDTQYF

size: once
J: TRBJ1-5
length: 19
D: TRBD1
V: TRBV19
DNA: TGTGCCACGACATGGGCCAGACAGGGGAGAGTCGCGCGCAATCAGCCCCAGCATTTT
CDR3: CATTWARQGRVARNQPQHF

size: -
J: TRBJ1-4
length: 16
D: -
V: TRBV21-1
DNA: TGTGCCGGCCGCCGTCATTCCGGACAGGGTTATGAAAAACTGTTTTTT
CDR3: CAGRRHSGQGYEKLFF

size: -
J: TRBJ1-1
length: 14
D: -
V: TRBV7-2
DNA: TGTGCCAGCAGCTTATATCGGACGAACACTGAAGCTTTCTTT
CDR3: CASSLYRTNTEAFF

size: -
J: TRBJ1-5
length: 13
D: -
V: TRBV27
DNA: TGTGCCAGCAGTTTACGGAACAATCAGCCCCAGCATTTT
CDR3: CASSLRNNQPQHF

size: -
J: TRBJ1-1
length: 13
D: -
V: TRBV7-7
DNA: TGTGCTAGCAGCTTAGACAGGAACACTGAAGCTTTCTTT
CDR3: CASSLDRNTEAFF

size: -
J: TRBJ1-5
length: 16
D: -
V: TRBV19
DNA: TGTGCCAGTAGTATCCGAGGCGGACTAACTTATCAGCCCCAGCATTTT
CDR3: CASSIRGGLTYQPQHF

size: -
J: TRBJ1-4
length: 14
D: TRBD1
V: TRBV9
DNA: TGTGCCAGCAGCCCCGGGACAGGGGGTCGGAAACTGTTTTTT
CDR3: CASSPGTGGRKLFF

size: once
J: TRBJ2-7
length: 14
D: TRBD1
V: TRBV7-9
DNA: TGTGCCAGCAGCTTAGACAGGGGGCCCTACGAGCAGTACTTC
CDR3: CASSLDRGPYEQYF

size: -
J: TRBJ1-2
length: 14
D: -
V: TRBV10-2
DNA: TGCGCCAGCAGTGAGGTTAAGGGTTCGTGGGGCTACACCTTC
CDR3: CASSEVKGSWGYTF

size: -
J: TRBJ1-2
length: 15
D: TRBD1
V: TRBV7-9
DNA: TGTGCCAGCAGCTTAGAGCCCGGGACAGACTATGGCTACACCTTC
CDR3: CASSLEPGTDYGYTF

size: -
J: TRBJ2-7
length: 15
D: -
V: TRBV5-5
DNA: TGTGCCAGCAGCCCCCGTTCGGCGGGGCTCGGCGAGCAGTACTTC
CDR3: CASSPRSAGLGEQYF

size: -
J: TRBJ1-5
length: 15
D: -
V: TRBV6-5
DNA: TGTGCCAGCAGTTACTCTGGCCCAGGGAATCAGCCCCAGCATTTT
CDR3: CASSYSGPGNQPQHF

size: -
J: TRBJ1-1
length: 13
D: -
V: TRBV5-1
DNA: TGCGCCAGCAGCCCTTTTAAGGGAACTGAAGCTTTCTTT
CDR3: CASSPFKGTEAFF

size: -
J: TRBJ1-5
length: 15
D: -
V: TRBV10-3
DNA: TGTGCCATCAGTGAGTCCGAGGGGAGGGGCCAGCCCCAGCATTTT
CDR3: CAISESEGRGQPQHF

size: -
J: TRBJ2-3
length: 14
D: TRBD2
V: TRBV2
DNA: TGTGCCAGCAGTGGACTAGCGGGGGTGGATACGCAGTATTTT
CDR3: CASSGLAGVDTQYF

size: once
J: TRBJ1-2
length: 13
D: -
V: TRBV6-5
DNA: TGTGCCACCCGGACTCCAACCCACTATGGCTACACCTTC
CDR3: CATRTPTHYGYTF

size: -
J: TRBJ1-2
length: 14
D: -
V: TRBV7-2
DNA: TGTGCCAGCAGCTTCCAGGTGCAGGGTGGTGGCTACACCTTC
CDR3: CASSFQVQGGGYTF

size: -
J: TRBJ1-5
length: 16
D: -
V: TRBV20-1
DNA: TGCAGTGCTAGTCGGGGGAAAGGCTGGAGCAATCAGCCCCAGCATTTT
CDR3: CSASRGKGWSNQPQHF

size: -
J: TRBJ1-2
length: 13
D: TRBD1
V: TRBV28
DNA: TGTGCCAGCAGCGGACAGGGGGCGAATGGCTACACCTTC
CDR3: CASSGQGANGYTF

size: -
J: TRBJ1-1
length: 15
D: -
V: TRBV5-1
DNA: TGCGCCAGCAGCACAACCCCGGGGTTGAACACTGAAGCTTTCTTT
CDR3: CASSTTPGLNTEAFF

size: -
J: TRBJ1-4
length: 14
D: -
V: TRBV5-5
DNA: TGTGCCAGCAGCGAGGGGGGTCCGGATGAAAAACTGTTTTTT
CDR3: CASSEGGPDEKLFF

size: -
J: TRBJ1-2
length: 11
D: -
V: TRBV12-3/TRBV12-4
DNA: TGTGCCAGCAGTGGACTCTATGGCTACACCTTC
CDR3: CASSGLYGYTF

size: -
J: TRBJ1-1
length: 15
D: -
V: TRBV28
DNA: TGTGCCAGCAGTTCCCTGACAGGAGCCGGCGCTGAAGCTTTCTTT
CDR3: CASSSLTGAGAEAFF

size: few
J: TRBJ1-1
length: 14
D: -
V: TRBV19
DNA: TGTGCCAGTAGCCGGACTGATATGAACACTGAAGCTTTCTTT
CDR3: CASSRTDMNTEAFF

size: -
J: TRBJ1-1
length: 15
D: -
V: TRBV4-3
DNA: TGCGCCAGCAGCCAGATTTTGGGGGAGAACACTGAAGCTTTCTTT
CDR3: CASSQILGENTEAFF

size: once
J: TRBJ1-6
length: 16
D: TRBD1
V: TRBV7-6
DNA: TGTGCCAGCAGCTTAGGGGGGACAGGGAATAATTCACCCCTCCACTTT
CDR3: CASSLGGTGNNSPLHF

size: -
J: TRBJ2-7
length: 13
D: -
V: TRBV9
DNA: TGTGCCAGCAGCGGGGACATTCCATACGAGCAGTACTTC
CDR3: CASSGDIPYEQYF

size: -
J: TRBJ2-3
length: 16
D: TRBD2
V: TRBV5-4
DNA: TGTGCCAGCAGCGTGGGGCCCGCGGGGGGGCCGAATACGCAGTATTTT
CDR3: CASSVGPAGGPNTQYF

size: -
J: TRBJ2-5
length: 15
D: TRBD2
V: TRBV30
DNA: TGTGCCTCCAGCACGACTAGCGGGCCCCAAGAGACCCAGTACTTC
CDR3: CASSTTSGPQETQYF

size: -
J: TRBJ2-2
length: 14
D: TRBD2
V: TRBV6-5
DNA: TGTGCCAGCAGGGACCAGGGAGGGACCGGGGAGCTGTTTTTT
CDR3: CASRDQGGTGELFF

size: once
J: TRBJ1-4
length: 16
D: -
V: TRBV4-3
DNA: TGCGCCAGCAGCCACCGGGACGATCCTACGAATGAAAAACTGTTTTTT
CDR3: CASSHRDDPTNEKLFF

size: -
J: TRBJ1-1
length: 11
D: -
V: TRBV20-1
DNA: TGCAGTGTGCTGGTGAACACTGAAGCTTTCTTT
CDR3: CSVLVNTEAFF

size: -
J: TRBJ2-5
length: 14
D: -
V: TRBV24-1
DNA: TGTGCCACCAGTGATTGGAGTGGGGAAGAGACCCAGTACTTC
CDR3: CATSDWSGEETQYF

size: -
J: TRBJ2-1
length: 14
D: -
V: TRBV18
DNA: TGTGCCAGCTCTTTTAGCGACCCCTACAATGAGCAGTTCTTC
CDR3: CASSFSDPYNEQFF

size: -
J: TRBJ1-6
length: 16
D: -
V: TRBV4-3
DNA: TGCGCCAGCAGCCAAGAAGTGGGGGTCAAGATCTCACCCCTCCACTTT
CDR3: CASSQEVGVKISPLHF

size: -
J: TRBJ1-4
length: 15
D: -
V: TRBV28
DNA: TGTGCCAGCAGTAGTCCAATTGCAACTAATGAAAAACTGTTTTTT
CDR3: CASSSPIATNEKLFF

size: -
J: TRBJ1-4
length: 16
D: -
V: TRBV30
DNA: TGTGCCTGGATTCGGGGGCAGCCGGGAACTAATGAAAAACTGTTTTTT
CDR3: CAWIRGQPGTNEKLFF

size: -
J: TRBJ2-1
length: 15
D: TRBD2
V: TRBV7-3
DNA: TGTGCCAGCAGCCCGAGCGGGGATCCCTACAATGAGCAGTTCTTC
CDR3: CASSPSGDPYNEQFF

size: -
J: TRBJ2-1
length: 16
D: -
V: TRBV21-1
DNA: TGTGCCAGCAGCAAAGTAGATCTGGACACCAACAATGAGCAGTTCTTC
CDR3: CASSKVDLDTNNEQFF

size: -
J: TRBJ2-4
length: 17
D: TRBD2
V: TRBV7-2
DNA: TGTGCCAGCAGCTTAGTACCCGGGACTAGCGATAAAAACATTCAGTACTTC
CDR3: CASSLVPGTSDKNIQYF

size: -
J: TRBJ1-6
length: 15
D: -
V: TRBV2
DNA: TGTGCCAGCAGTCGTGGAAGCTCCTATAATTCACCCCTCCACTTT
CDR3: CASSRGSSYNSPLHF

size: -
J: TRBJ1-5
length: 13
D: -
V: TRBV30
DNA: TGTGCCTGGAACCGGGACGCCAATCAGCCCCAGCATTTT
CDR3: CAWNRDANQPQHF

size: -
J: TRBJ1-2
length: 15
D: TRBD1
V: TRBV19
DNA: TGTGCCAGTAGCGACAGGGGGGATGGACTATTCGGCTACACCTTC
CDR3: CASSDRGDGLFGYTF

size: once
J: TRBJ2-1
length: 13
D: -
V: TRBV12-2
DNA: TGTGCAAGTCGCAGACTAGGTCGCAATGAGCAGTTCTTC
CDR3: CASRRLGRNEQFF

size: -
J: TRBJ1-2
length: 14
D: -
V: TRBV29-1
DNA: TGCAGCGTTGATTGGGACAAGTCTAACTATGGCTACACCTTC
CDR3: CSVDWDKSNYGYTF

size: -
J: TRBJ1-1
length: 15
D: -
V: TRBV3-1/TRBV3-2
DNA: TGTGCCAGCAGCCAAGACCCGGGGGCGATGAGAGGAGCTTTCTTT
CDR3: CASSQDPGAMRGAFF

size: few
J: TRBJ1-5
length: 14
D: -
V: TRBV30
DNA: TGTGCCTGGAGTGTCGGGACGAGAGAGCAGCCCCAGCATTTT
CDR3: CAWSVGTREQPQHF

size: -
J: TRBJ1-4
length: 14
D: -
V: TRBV6-5
DNA: TGTGCCAGCAGTTACGGAGGGATTAATGAAAAACTGTTTTTT
CDR3: CASSYGGINEKLFF

size: -
J: TRBJ1-1
length: 12
D: TRBD1
V: TRBV25-1
DNA: TGTGCCACCGCAGGGGGGAGCACTGAAGCTTTCTTT
CDR3: CATAGGSTEAFF